The clone carrying this T cell receptor beta chain came up a few times. Other DNA sequences in the sample encode the same CDR3. These data belong to a study of blood T cell repertoires in COVID-19. Study as a whole: Specimens from acute and convalescent COVID-19 originated in the United States, Italy and Spain.

From germline, CDR1 is LNHDA and CDR2 SQIVND (reference sequence). The V end lost 3 bases, the J end lost 4 bases, and 9 bases lay between the germline ends. The CDR3 is made up of 13 amino acids. Original handling: Using reference gene primer amplification, nucleated cell counts were estimated. Sequencing used immunoSEQ multiplex PCR; TCRdb keeps in-frame clones, though not all of them. The V and J calls and clone size are taken from that table; D and trimming were inferred from the DNA. The sample records some 140,000 clones, 83% being singletons. The sequenced material came from peripheral blood. The chain joins TRBV19 to TRBJ1-2; D gene unclear. The TCR originated in a woman between 55 and 75 years old with COVID-19, enrolled during active disease. The CDR3 loop is CASSIAGGYGYTF. CDR3 nucleotide sequence: TGTGCCAGTAGTATCGCAGGAGGCTATGGCTACACCTTC.